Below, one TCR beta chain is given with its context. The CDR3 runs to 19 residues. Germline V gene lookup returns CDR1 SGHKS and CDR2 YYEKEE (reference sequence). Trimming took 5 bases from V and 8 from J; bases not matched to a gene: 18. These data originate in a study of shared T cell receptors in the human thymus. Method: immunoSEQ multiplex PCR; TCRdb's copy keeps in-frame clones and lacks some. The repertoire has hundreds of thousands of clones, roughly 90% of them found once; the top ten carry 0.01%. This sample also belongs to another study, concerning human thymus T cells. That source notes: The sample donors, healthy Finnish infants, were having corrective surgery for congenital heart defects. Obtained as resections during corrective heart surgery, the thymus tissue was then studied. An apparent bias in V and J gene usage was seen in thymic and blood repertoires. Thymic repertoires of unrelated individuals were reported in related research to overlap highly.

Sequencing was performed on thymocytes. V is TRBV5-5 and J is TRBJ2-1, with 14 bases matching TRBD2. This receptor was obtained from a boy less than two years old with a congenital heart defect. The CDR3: CASSFSGLAGAGGTHEQFF. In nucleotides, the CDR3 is TGTGCCAGCAGTTTCTCGGGACTAGCGGGGGCAGGGGGAACCCATGAGCAGTTCTTC.